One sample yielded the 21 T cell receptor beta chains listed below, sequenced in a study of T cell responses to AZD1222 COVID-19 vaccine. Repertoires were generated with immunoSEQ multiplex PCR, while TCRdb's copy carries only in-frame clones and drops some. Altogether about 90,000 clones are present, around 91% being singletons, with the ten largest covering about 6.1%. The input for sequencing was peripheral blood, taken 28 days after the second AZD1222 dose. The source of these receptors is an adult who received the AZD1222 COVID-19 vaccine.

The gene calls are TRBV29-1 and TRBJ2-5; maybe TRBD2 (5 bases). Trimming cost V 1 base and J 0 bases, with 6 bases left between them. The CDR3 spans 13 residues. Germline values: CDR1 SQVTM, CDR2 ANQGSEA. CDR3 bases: TGCAGCGTTGAAGGGACTCACCAAGAGACCCAGTACTTC. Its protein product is CSVEGTHQETQYF.

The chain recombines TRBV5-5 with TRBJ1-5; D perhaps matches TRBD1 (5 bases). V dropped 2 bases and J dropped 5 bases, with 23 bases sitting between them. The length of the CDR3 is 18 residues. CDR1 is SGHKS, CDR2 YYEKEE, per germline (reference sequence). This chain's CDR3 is CASSFGQGHFTFDQPQHF. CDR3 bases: TGTGCCAGCAGCTTTGGGCAGGGTCATTTTACGTTTGATCAGCCCCAGCATTTT. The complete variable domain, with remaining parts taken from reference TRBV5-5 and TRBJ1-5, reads DAGVTQSPTHLIKTRGQQVTLRCSPISGHKSVSWYQQVLGQGPQFIFQYYEKEERGRGNFPDRFSARQFPNYSSELNVNALLLGDSALYLCASSFGQGHFTFDQPQHFGDGTRLSIL.

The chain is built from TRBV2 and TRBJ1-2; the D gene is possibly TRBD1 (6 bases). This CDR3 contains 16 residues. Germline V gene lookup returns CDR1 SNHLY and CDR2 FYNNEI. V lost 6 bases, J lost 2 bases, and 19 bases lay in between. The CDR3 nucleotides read TGTGCCAGCAGCGAGGGGGGGACCCTCTCCAACTATGGCTACACCTTC. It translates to CASSEGGTLSNYGYTF. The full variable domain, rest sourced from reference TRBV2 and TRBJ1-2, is EPEVTQTPSHQVTQMGQEVILRCVPISNHLYFYWYRQILGQKVEFLVSFYNNEISEKSEIFDDQFSVERPDGSNFTLKIRSTKLEDSAMYFCASSEGGTLSNYGYTFGSGTRLTVV.

This CDR3 reads CASSALTGGLSPLHF. The CDR3 region has the DNA TGTGCCAGCAGCGCCCTGACAGGGGGGCTTTCACCCCTCCACTTT. The rearrangement uses TRBV9 and TRBJ1-6; 9 bases are a match to TRBD1. From germline, CDR1 is SGDLS and CDR2 YYNGEE. This CDR3 has 15 amino acids. Unmatched junction bases numbered 7, after V lost 3 bases and J lost 9 bases. Drawing the rest from reference TRBV9 and TRBJ1-6, the complete variable domain is DSGVTQTPKHLITATGQRVTLRCSPRSGDLSVYWYQQSLDQGLQFLIQYYNGEERAKGNILERFSAQQFPDLHSELNLSSLELGDSALYFCASSALTGGLSPLHFGNGTRLTVT.

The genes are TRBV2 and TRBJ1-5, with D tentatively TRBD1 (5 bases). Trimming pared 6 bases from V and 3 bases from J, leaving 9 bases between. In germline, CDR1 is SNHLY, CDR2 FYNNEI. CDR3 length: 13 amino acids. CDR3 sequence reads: CASRGPFNQPQHF. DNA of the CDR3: TGTGCCAGCAGGGGACCATTCAATCAGCCCCAGCATTTT.

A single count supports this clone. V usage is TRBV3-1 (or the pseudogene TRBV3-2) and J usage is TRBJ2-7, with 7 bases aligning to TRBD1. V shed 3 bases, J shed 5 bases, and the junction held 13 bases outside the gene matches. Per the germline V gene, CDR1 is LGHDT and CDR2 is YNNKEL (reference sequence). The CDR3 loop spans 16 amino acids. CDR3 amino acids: CASSHYRDSAANEQYF. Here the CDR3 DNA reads TGTGCCAGCAGCCACTACCGGGACAGCGCCGCCAACGAGCAGTACTTC.

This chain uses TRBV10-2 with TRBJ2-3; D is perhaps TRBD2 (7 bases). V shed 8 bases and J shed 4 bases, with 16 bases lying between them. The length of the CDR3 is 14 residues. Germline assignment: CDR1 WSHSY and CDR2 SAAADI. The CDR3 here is CASRWEGGPDTQYF. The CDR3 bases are TGCGCCAGCCGGTGGGAGGGGGGCCCAGATACGCAGTATTTT.

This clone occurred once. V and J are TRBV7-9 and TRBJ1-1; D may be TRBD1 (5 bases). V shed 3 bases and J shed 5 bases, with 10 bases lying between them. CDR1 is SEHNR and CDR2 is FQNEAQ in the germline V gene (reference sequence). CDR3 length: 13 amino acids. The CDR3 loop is CASSLGGGTEAFF. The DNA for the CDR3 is TGTGCCAGCAGCTTGGGGGGAGGGACTGAAGCTTTCTTT.

CDR3 region: CASSTARATNEKLFF. CDR3 nucleotide sequence: TGCGCCAGCAGCACGGCCCGGGCAACTAATGAAAAACTGTTTTTT. The genes are TRBV5-1 and TRBJ1-4; D is undetermined. Germline V gene sequence: CDR1 SGHRS, CDR2 YFSETQ. The CDR3 loop spans 15 amino acids. V lost 4 bases and J lost 0, with 10 bases in between.

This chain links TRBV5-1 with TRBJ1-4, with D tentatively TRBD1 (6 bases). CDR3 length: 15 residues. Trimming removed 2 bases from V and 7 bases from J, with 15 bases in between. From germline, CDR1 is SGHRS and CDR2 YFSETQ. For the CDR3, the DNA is TGCGCCAGCAGCTTCATCCCAGACAGGTTTGAAAAACTGTTTTTT. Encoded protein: CASSFIPDRFEKLFF.

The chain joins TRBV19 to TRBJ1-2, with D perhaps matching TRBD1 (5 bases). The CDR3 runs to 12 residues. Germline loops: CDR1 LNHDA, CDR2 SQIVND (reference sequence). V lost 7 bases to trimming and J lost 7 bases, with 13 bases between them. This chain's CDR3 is CASISGLGGYTF. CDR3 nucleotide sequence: TGTGCCAGTATCTCAGGGCTGGGTGGCTACACCTTC.

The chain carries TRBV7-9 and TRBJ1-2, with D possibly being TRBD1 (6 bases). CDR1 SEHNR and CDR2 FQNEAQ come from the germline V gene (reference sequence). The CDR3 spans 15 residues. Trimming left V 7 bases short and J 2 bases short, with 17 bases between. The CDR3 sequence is CASTNPTGGNYGYTF. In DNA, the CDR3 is TGTGCCAGCACCAACCCGACAGGTGGGAACTATGGCTACACCTTC.

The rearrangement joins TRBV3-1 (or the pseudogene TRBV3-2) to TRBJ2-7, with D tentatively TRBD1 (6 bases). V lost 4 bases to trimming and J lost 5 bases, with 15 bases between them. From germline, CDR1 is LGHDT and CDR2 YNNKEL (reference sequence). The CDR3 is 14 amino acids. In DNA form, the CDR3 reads TGTGCCAGCAGCCCTAACAGGGAAAAGGACGAGCAGTACTTC. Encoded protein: CASSPNREKDEQYF.

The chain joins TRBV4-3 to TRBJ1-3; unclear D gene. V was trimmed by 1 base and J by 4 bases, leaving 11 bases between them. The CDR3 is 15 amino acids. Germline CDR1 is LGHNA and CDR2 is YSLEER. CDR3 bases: TGCGCCAGCAGCCAAGCGGGATTCGGGGGAAACACCATATATTTT. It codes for CASSQAGFGGNTIYF.

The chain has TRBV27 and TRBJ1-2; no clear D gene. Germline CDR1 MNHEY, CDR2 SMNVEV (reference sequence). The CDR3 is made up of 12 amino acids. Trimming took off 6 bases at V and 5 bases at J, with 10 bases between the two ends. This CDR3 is CASRSGYYGYTF. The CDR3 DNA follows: TGTGCCAGCAGATCCGGATATTATGGCTACACCTTC.

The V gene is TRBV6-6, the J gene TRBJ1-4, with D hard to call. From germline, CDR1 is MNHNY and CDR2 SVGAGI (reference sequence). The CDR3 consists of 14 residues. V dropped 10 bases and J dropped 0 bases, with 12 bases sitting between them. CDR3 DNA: TGTGCCACCTGGGGTAGTGCAACTAATGAAAAACTGTTTTTT. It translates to CATWGSATNEKLFF.

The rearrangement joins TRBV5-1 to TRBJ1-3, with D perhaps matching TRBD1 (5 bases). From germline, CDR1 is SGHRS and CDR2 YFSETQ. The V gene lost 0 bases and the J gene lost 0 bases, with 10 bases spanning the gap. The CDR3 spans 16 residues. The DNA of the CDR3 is TGCGCCAGCAGCTTGGGAATGGGGGGCTCTGGAAACACCATATATTTT. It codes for CASSLGMGGSGNTIYF. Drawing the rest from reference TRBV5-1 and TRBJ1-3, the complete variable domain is KAGVTQTPRYLIKTRGQQVTLSCSPISGHRSVSWYQQTPGQGLQFLFEYFSETQRNKGNFPGRFSGRQFSNSRSEMNVSTLELGDSALYLCASSLGMGGSGNTIYFGEGSWLTVV.

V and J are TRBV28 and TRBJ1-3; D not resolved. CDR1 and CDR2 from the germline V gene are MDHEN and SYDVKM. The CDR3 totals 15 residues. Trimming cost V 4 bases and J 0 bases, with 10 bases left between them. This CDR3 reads CASSSITSSGNTIYF. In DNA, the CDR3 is TGTGCCAGCAGTTCGATCACGAGCTCTGGAAACACCATATATTTT.

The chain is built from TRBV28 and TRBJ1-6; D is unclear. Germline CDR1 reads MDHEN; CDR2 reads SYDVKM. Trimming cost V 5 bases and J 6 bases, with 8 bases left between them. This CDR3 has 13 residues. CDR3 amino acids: CASSMMGNSPLHF. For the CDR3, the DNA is TGTGCCAGCAGTATGATGGGTAATTCACCCCTCCACTTT.

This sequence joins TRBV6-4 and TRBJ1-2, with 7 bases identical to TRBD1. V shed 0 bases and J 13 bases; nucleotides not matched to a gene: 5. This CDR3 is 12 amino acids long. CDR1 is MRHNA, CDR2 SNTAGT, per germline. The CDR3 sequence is CASSDSGQVATF. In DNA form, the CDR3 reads TGTGCCAGCAGTGACTCAGGACAGGTGGCCACCTTC.

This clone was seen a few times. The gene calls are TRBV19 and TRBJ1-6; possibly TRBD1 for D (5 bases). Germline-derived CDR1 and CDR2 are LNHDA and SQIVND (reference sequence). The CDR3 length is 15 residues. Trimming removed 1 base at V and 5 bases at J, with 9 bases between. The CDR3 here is CASSIAGRDNSPLHF. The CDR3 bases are TGTGCCAGTAGTATAGCGGGCAGGGATAATTCACCCCTCCACTTT.